These T cell receptor beta chains were read from a single sample in a study of PD-L1 blockade in urothelial cancer. Using immunoSEQ multiplex PCR, the repertoire was profiled, and TCRdb retains in-frame clones only, with some absent. The sample holds 100,000 to 150,000 clones, around 88% seen once. The material was PBMCs, obtained around atezolizumab (anti-PD-L1) treatment. These TCRs come from a man aged 50-60 years with urothelial cancer. CDR3s include the opening cysteine and the closing phenylalanine or tryptophan. Fields, in order: CDR3 length, D gene, J gene, V gene, clone size, CDR3 protein, CDR3 DNA. D genes are given only for firm matches. Clone sizes are given selectively: once, few, many, or a class where the clone is expanded.

>16|TRBD2|TRBJ2-1|TRBV2|NA
CASSGGLAGEYNEQFF
TGTGCCAGCAGTGGGGGACTAGCGGGAGAGTACAATGAGCAGTTCTTC
>15|NA|TRBJ1-5|TRBV4-1|NA
CASSQTGWGNQPQHF
TGCGCCAGCAGCCAGACAGGTTGGGGCAATCAGCCCCAGCATTTT
>13|NA|TRBJ2-7|TRBV25-1|NA
CASSESGSYEQYF
TGTGCCAGCAGTGAATCGGGAAGCTACGAGCAGTACTTC
>16|TRBD1|TRBJ2-1|TRBV7-2|NA
CASSFTGDSRFYEQFF
TGTGCCAGCAGCTTCACCGGGGACAGTAGGTTCTATGAGCAGTTCTTC
>15|TRBD1|TRBJ2-1|TRBV11-2|NA
CASSLARGSYNEQFF
TGTGCCAGCAGCTTAGCCAGGGGGTCCTACAATGAGCAGTTCTTC
>14|NA|TRBJ2-7|TRBV19|NA
CASSISGAPYEQYF
TGTGCCAGTAGTATTTCGGGAGCTCCTTACGAGCAGTACTTC
>15|NA|TRBJ1-6|TRBV27|NA
CASSLGGVSNSPLHF
TGTGCCAGCAGTTTAGGGGGGGTCTCGAACTCACCCCTCCACTTT
>13|TRBD1|TRBJ1-3|TRBV7-2|NA
CASRKGGGNTIYF
TGTGCCAGCAGGAAAGGGGGCGGAAACACCATATATTTT
>14|NA|TRBJ1-1|TRBV5-1|NA
CASSLEVRGAEAFF
TGCGCCAGCAGCTTGGAGGTTCGGGGAGCTGAAGCTTTCTTT
>12|TRBD1|TRBJ2-7|TRBV28|once
CASSTGGHEQYF
TGTGCCAGCTCCACAGGGGGCCACGAGCAGTACTTC
>17|TRBD1|TRBJ2-2|TRBV7-9|NA
CASSSAGGAGNTGELFF
TGTGCCAGCAGCTCAGCAGGGGGCGCCGGAAACACCGGGGAGCTGTTTTTT
>14|TRBD2|TRBJ2-3|TRBV30|NA
CAWNPTSGFPTQYF
TGTGCCTGGAACCCGACTAGCGGATTCCCAACGCAGTATTTT
>16|TRBD1|TRBJ2-7|TRBV9|NA
CTSSVDAGTGGREQYF
TGTACCAGCAGCGTAGACGCCGGGACAGGGGGTCGGGAGCAGTACTTC
>10|NA|TRBJ2-3|TRBV2|few
CASGEDTQYF
TGTGCCAGCGGAGAGGATACGCAGTATTTT